Each of the 15 T cell receptor beta chains below was sequenced from the same sample in a study of T cells in Graves' hyperthyroidism and ophthalmopathy. Using RNA transcripts as the source, TCR beta CDR3 regions were amplified. The HTBI primer set drove a first-round RT-PCR of the TCR CDR3. MiXCR, applied by TCRdb to the multiplex PCR reads, yields one record per CDR3 protein. The sample has 500,000 to 750,000 distinct CDR3 sequences, around 16% seen once. The sequencing sample was made of blood. The receptor source for this set is a woman between 25 and 40 years old with Graves' hyperthyroidism.

This chain uses TRBV29-1 with TRBJ1-1; tentatively, D is TRBD1 (5 bases). Looked up from germline, CDR1 is SQVTM and CDR2 is ANQGSEA. There are 13 residues in the CDR3. Trimming took 3 bases from V and 5 from J, leaving 13 bases between them. CDR3 bases: TGCAGCGTTGACGGCGGGGGAATTACTGAAGCTTTCTTT. Amino acids: CSVDGGGITEAFF. The whole variable domain, filled in from reference TRBV29-1 and TRBJ1-1, reads SAVISQKPSRDICQRGTSLTIQCQVDSQVTMMFWYRQQPGQSLTLIATANQGSEATYESGFVIDKFPISRPNLTFSTLTVSNMSPEDSSIYLCSVDGGGITEAFFGQGTRLTVV.

This chain links TRBV18 with TRBJ2-7, with 9 positions matching TRBD2. CDR3 length: 14 amino acids. Germline V lookup: CDR1 KGHSH, CDR2 LQKENI. V shed 4 bases and J 5 bases; nucleotides not matched to a gene: 6. The CDR3 DNA reads TGTGCCAGCTCACTTACTAGCGGGTTAGACGAGCAGTACTTC. Its translation: CASSLTSGLDEQYF.

There are many counts of this clonotype. The chain combines TRBV27 with TRBJ2-3; TRBD2 aligns across 9 bases. The V gene end was trimmed by 2 bases and the J gene end by 4 bases; junction bases not matched to a gene: 7. Germline V gives CDR1 MNHEY, CDR2 SMNVEV (reference sequence). The CDR3 has 16 amino acids. The CDR3 protein is CASSLSSGSYADTQYF. The CDR3, as DNA: TGTGCCAGCAGTTTAAGTAGCGGGAGTTACGCAGATACGCAGTATTTT.

This clonotype showed up just a few times. V and J are TRBV4-1 and TRBJ2-7, with 10 positions matching TRBD1. J was trimmed by 1 base and V by 1 base; bases with no gene match: 1. The CDR3 length is 15 residues. Germline loops: CDR1 MGHRA, CDR2 YSYEKL. In DNA, the CDR3 is TGCGCCAGCAGCCAAGTGGGACAGGGGTCCTACGAGCAGTACTTC. Protein product: CASSQVGQGSYEQYF.

This clonotype has just one count. V and J are TRBV7-3 and TRBJ2-5; D remains ambiguous. With 0 bases removed from V and 0 bases from J, the gap between germline ends came to 11 bases. Germline CDR1 reads SGHTA; CDR2 reads FQGTGA. This CDR3 spans 16 amino acids. The CDR3: CASSLTKVPDQETQYF. The CDR3 DNA sequence: TGTGCCAGCAGCTTAACGAAGGTGCCAGACCAAGAGACCCAGTACTTC.

There are a few counts of this clonotype. The genes are TRBV4-1 and TRBJ2-1; 8 bases agree with TRBD2. The CDR3 totals 15 residues. Germline V lookup: CDR1 MGHRA, CDR2 YSYEKL. V shed 8 bases, J shed 5 bases, and the junction held 11 bases outside the gene matches. In DNA form, the CDR3 reads TGCGCCAGCGCTCAGAGCGGGAGTGTCGACAATGAGCAGTTCTTC. Translation: CASAQSGSVDNEQFF.

There are many counts of this clonotype. The V call is TRBV6-2 or TRBV6-3, the J call TRBJ2-2; 10 nucleotides align to TRBD2. Germline CDR1 and CDR2: MNHEY and SVGEGT. The ends lost 7 bases at V and 4 bases at J; junction bases unmatched: 3. There are 14 residues in the CDR3. Here the CDR3 reads CASTSSGGTGELFF. The CDR3 nucleotides are TGTGCCAGCACCTCTAGCGGGGGCACCGGGGAGCTGTTTTTT.

The chain combines TRBV27 with TRBJ1-1, with D hard to call. The germline CDR1 and CDR2 sequences are MNHEY and SMNVEV (reference sequence). V gave up 10 bases and J gave up 8 bases, with 14 bases separating them. CDR3 length: 11 residues. This CDR3 reads CATLRGVEAFF. The DNA of the CDR3 is TGTGCCACCCTACGCGGAGTAGAAGCTTTCTTT.

This chain links TRBV27 with TRBJ2-3; 7 bases align to TRBD2. The germline V gene has CDR1 MNHEY and CDR2 SMNVEV (reference sequence). V shed 6 bases, J shed 1 base, and the junction held 13 bases outside the gene matches. The CDR3 consists of 17 residues. For the CDR3, the DNA is TGTGCCAGCAGCCTTCTCCGGACTAGAGATGGCACAGATACGCAGTATTTT. As protein: CASSLLRTRDGTDTQYF.

This clonotype was found many times. The chain has TRBV6-6 and TRBJ1-1; 7 nucleotides align to TRBD1. Trimming removed 0 bases from V and 0 bases from J; junction bases left unmatched: 7. Germline V gives CDR1 MNHNY, CDR2 SVGAGI (reference sequence). The CDR3 sequence is 17 residues long. The CDR3 loop is CASSYSRGTAMNTEAFF. The CDR3 nucleotides are TGTGCCAGCAGTTACTCGAGAGGGACAGCAATGAACACTGAAGCTTTCTTT.

The table lists this clonotype with many counts. The V gene is TRBV12-3 or TRBV12-4, the J gene TRBJ2-7; D ambiguous. V gave up 3 bases and J gave up 1 base, with 7 bases separating them. The CDR3 runs to 13 residues. The CDR3 loop reads CASSFRVSYEQYF. The CDR3 nucleotides are TGTGCCAGCAGTTTTAGGGTATCCTACGAGCAGTACTTC.

This clonotype was detected ten times or more. The rearrangement links TRBV27 to TRBJ2-3; 13 positions match TRBD2. Germline CDR1 and CDR2: MNHEY and SMNVEV (reference sequence). This CDR3 is 17 amino acids long. V gave up 3 bases and J gave up 2 bases; unmatched junction bases: 5. The CDR3 DNA follows: TGTGCCAGCAGTTTCCCGACTAGCGGGGGGTCCACAGATACGCAGTATTTT. Translation: CASSFPTSGGSTDTQYF.

The chain joins TRBV20-1 to TRBJ2-7, with 10 bases fitting TRBD2. The CDR3 consists of 13 residues. The germline CDR1 and CDR2 sequences are DFQATT and SNEGSKA (reference sequence). With V trimmed by 6 bases and J by 3 bases, 5 bases remained unmatched. In nucleotides, the CDR3 is TGCAGTGCGCCTAGCGGGAGTTTCTACGAGCAGTACTTC. It encodes CSAPSGSFYEQYF.

This clonotype has a handful of counts. The chain employs TRBV29-1 and TRBJ2-3; 9 nucleotides line up with TRBD2. Trimming removed 6 bases from V and 4 bases from J; junction bases left unmatched: 17. The CDR3 totals 17 residues. Per the germline V gene, CDR1 is SQVTM and CDR2 is ANQGSEA. Written as DNA, the CDR3 is TGCAGCGTGGAAACGGGGCCGGGACTAGCTCTCCCAGATACGCAGTATTTT. Protein sequence: CSVETGPGLALPDTQYF.

V gene TRBV6-1 combines with J gene TRBJ2-1; D tentatively fits TRBD1 or TRBD2 (5 bases each). V was trimmed by 7 bases and J by 4 bases, leaving 14 bases between them. The CDR3 has 14 amino acids. Germline CDR1 MNHNS, CDR2 SASEGT. CDR3 nucleotide sequence: TGTGCCAGCACCCAACGAGGGGTTTACAATGAGCAGTTCTTC. It yields the protein CASTQRGVYNEQFF.